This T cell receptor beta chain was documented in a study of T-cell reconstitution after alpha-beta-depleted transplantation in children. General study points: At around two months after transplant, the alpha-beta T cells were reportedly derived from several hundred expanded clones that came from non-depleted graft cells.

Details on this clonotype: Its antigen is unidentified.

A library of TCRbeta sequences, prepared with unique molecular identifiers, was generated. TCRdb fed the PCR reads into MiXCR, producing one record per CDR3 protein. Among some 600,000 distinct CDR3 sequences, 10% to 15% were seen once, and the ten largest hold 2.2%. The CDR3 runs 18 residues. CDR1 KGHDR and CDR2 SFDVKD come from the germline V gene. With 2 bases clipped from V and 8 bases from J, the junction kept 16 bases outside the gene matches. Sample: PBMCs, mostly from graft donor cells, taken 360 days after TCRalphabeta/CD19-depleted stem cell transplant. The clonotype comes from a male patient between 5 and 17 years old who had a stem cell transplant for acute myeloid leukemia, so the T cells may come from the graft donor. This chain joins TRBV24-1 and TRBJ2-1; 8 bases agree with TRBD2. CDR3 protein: CATSDWGALAGLEDEQFF. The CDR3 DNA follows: TGTGCCACCAGTGATTGGGGGGCCCTAGCGGGCCTAGAAGATGAGCAGTTCTTC.